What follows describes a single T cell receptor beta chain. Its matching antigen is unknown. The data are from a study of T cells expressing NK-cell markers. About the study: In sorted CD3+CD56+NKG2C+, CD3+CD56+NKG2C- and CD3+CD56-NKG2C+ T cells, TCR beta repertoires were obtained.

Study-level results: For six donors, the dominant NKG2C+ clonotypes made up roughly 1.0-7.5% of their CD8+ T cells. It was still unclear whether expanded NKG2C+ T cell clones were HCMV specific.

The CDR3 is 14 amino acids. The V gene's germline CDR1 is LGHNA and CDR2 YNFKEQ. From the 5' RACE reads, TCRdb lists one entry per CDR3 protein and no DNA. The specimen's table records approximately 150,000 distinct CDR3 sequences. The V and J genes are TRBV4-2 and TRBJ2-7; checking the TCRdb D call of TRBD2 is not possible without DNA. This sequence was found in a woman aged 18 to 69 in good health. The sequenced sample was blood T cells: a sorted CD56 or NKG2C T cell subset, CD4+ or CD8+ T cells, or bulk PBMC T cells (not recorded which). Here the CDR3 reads CASSLVGTTAEQYF.